The 14 T cell receptor beta chains given below trace back to one sample, sequenced in a study of blood T cell repertoires in COVID-19. The data were produced by immunoSEQ multiplex PCR, yet TCRdb's version contains in-frame clones alone and is incomplete. The sample includes about 100,000 clones, roughly 90% seen only once; the top ten take 5% to 6.5%. Sequencing input: peripheral blood. These receptors originate from a human donor in a cohort sampled during active COVID-19.

The chain carries TRBV7-9 and TRBJ2-5; D might be TRBD2 (6 bases). Germline V gene sequence: CDR1 SEHNR, CDR2 FQNEAQ (reference sequence). The ends were cut back, 7 bases at V and 0 bases at J, with 12 bases in the middle. This CDR3 has 14 residues. As DNA, the CDR3 is TGTGCCAGCAATCTAGCGAGATACCAAGAGACCCAGTACTTC. Translating it yields CASNLARYQETQYF.

The V call is TRBV13, the J call TRBJ2-1; 9 bases are shared with TRBD2. CDR3 length: 17 residues. Trimming at V came to 2 bases and at J to 0 bases, leaving 5 bases not matched to a gene. Germline V gene lookup returns CDR1 PRHDT and CDR2 FYEKMQ (reference sequence). The CDR3 DNA is TGTGCCAGCAGCTTATTGGGCGGGGGGGTCTCCTACAATGAGCAGTTCTTC. Translation gives CASSLLGGGVSYNEQFF.

This clone has a handful of counts. The chain joins TRBV5-1 to TRBJ2-3; the match to TRBD2 covers 7 bases. From germline, CDR1 is SGHRS and CDR2 YFSETQ. The CDR3 loop spans 20 amino acids. The V segment lost 1 base and the J segment 0 bases; nucleotides outside the gene matches: 17. CDR3 loop: CASSLPLGGSRGDSTDTQYF. The DNA of the CDR3 is TGCGCCAGCAGCTTGCCCCTTGGGGGGAGTCGGGGGGATAGCACAGATACGCAGTATTTT.

The chain couples TRBV5-6 to TRBJ1-1; TRBD1 might be the D (6 bases). CDR3 size: 14 residues. V was cut by 2 bases and J by 4 bases, with 12 bases left in between. Germline loops: CDR1 SGHDT, CDR2 YYEEEE. CDR3 nucleotides: TGTGCCAGCAGCTTCTTACAGGGTAGCACTGAAGCTTTCTTT. Residues: CASSFLQGSTEAFF.

This rearrangement joins TRBV28 to TRBJ1-1; a possible D gene is TRBD1 (6 bases). The CDR3 spans 16 residues. Trimming took 2 bases from V and 4 from J, leaving 17 bases between them. CDR1 is MDHEN and CDR2 is SYDVKM in the germline V gene. The CDR3 coding sequence is TGTGCCAGCAGTTTAGCCCCGGGGCAGGGGCCCACTGAAGCTTTCTTT. Amino acids: CASSLAPGQGPTEAFF.

The rearrangement uses TRBV4-3 and TRBJ1-2; TRBD1 aligns across 7 bases. The V gene end was trimmed by 1 base and the J gene end by 7 bases; junction bases not matched to a gene: 3. CDR1 is LGHNA, CDR2 YSLEER, per germline. This CDR3 has 13 amino acids. CDR3 bases: TGCGCCAGCAGCCAAGTCGAGGGGGCTGGCTACACCTTC. Its translation: CASSQVEGAGYTF.

The rearrangement links TRBV21-1 to TRBJ1-5. TRBV21-1 represents a pseudogene. This CDR3 spans 21 amino acids. CDR3 in amino acids: CASSKICGSGGKAYSNQPQHF. CDR3 coding DNA: TGTGCCAGCAGCAAAATCTGTGGATCGGGAGGGAAGGCCTATAGCAATCAGCCCCAGCATTTT.

The chain links TRBV5-1 to TRBJ2-1, with D tentatively TRBD1 (6 bases). The CDR3 is made up of 14 amino acids. V was trimmed by 0 bases and J by 5 bases, leaving 9 bases between them. In germline, CDR1 is SGHRS, CDR2 YFSETQ. This CDR3 is CASSLGDNHNEQFF. Written as DNA, the CDR3 is TGCGCCAGCAGCTTGGGGGACAACCACAATGAGCAGTTCTTC.

CDR3 nucleotide sequence: TGTGCCACCAGTGACCCCGGCCAGACGGGGGCAGGGGGAGGGAACACCGGGGAGCTGTTTTTT. It yields the protein CATSDPGQTGAGGGNTGELFF. V is TRBV24-1 and J is TRBJ2-2; possible D gene TRBD1, 7 bases. The CDR3 contains 21 residues. V lost 4 bases and J 1 base, leaving 27 bases between the germline ends. From germline, CDR1 is KGHDR and CDR2 SFDVKD.

This chain links TRBV6-6 with TRBJ1-1, with TRBD1 matching 10 bases. Unmatched junction bases numbered 5, after V lost 5 bases and J lost 2 bases. The CDR3 sequence is 15 residues long. The V gene's germline CDR1 is MNHNY and CDR2 SVGAGI (reference sequence). The CDR3 protein is CASSPGQGGNTEAFF. In DNA, the CDR3 is TGTGCCAGCAGTCCCGGACAGGGGGGAAACACTGAAGCTTTCTTT.

J is TRBJ2-1 and V is TRBV5-5; 7 nucleotides align to TRBD2. J was trimmed by 4 bases and V by 1 base; bases with no gene match: 5. CDR3 length: 15 residues. The germline V gene has CDR1 SGHKS and CDR2 YYEKEE (reference sequence). CDR3 bases: TGTGCCAGCAGCTTGAGGGCGGGAGCATACAATGAGCAGTTCTTC. It is translated as CASSLRAGAYNEQFF.

V gene TRBV5-6 combines with J gene TRBJ2-7, with D tentatively TRBD1 (5 bases). V lost 7 bases and J lost 4, with 18 bases in between. Per germline, CDR1 SGHDT and CDR2 YYEEEE. The CDR3 extends over 14 amino acids. DNA of the CDR3: TGTGCCAGCCTTAAGGGGTTTGGGCCTTACGAGCAGTACTTC. Protein product: CASLKGFGPYEQYF.

J is TRBJ1-6 and V is TRBV2; a weak D match, TRBD1 (5 bases). The germline CDR1 and CDR2 sequences are SNHLY and FYNNEI. V was cut by 6 bases and J by 7 bases, with 10 bases left in between. The CDR3 totals 13 residues. Here the CDR3 reads CASRKGLNSPLHF. The CDR3 DNA reads as TGTGCCAGCAGGAAGGGGCTGAATTCACCCCTCCACTTT.

The chain has TRBV9 and TRBJ1-3; D not certain. This CDR3 comprises 15 residues. V lost 0 bases to trimming and J lost 9 bases, with 16 bases between them. Germline V gene sequence: CDR1 SGDLS, CDR2 YYNGEE. This chain's CDR3 is CASSVEGRGMGTIYF. In nucleotides, the CDR3 is TGTGCCAGCAGCGTAGAGGGTAGAGGGATGGGCACCATATATTTT.